Each of the 10 T cell receptor beta chains below was sequenced from the same sample in a study of sequential checkpoint blockade in melanoma. Indicated treatment: randomized to nivolumab then ipilimumab (arm A) or the reverse (arm B). Clones were read by immunoSEQ multiplex PCR, and TCRdb kept only the in-frame ones, dropping some. Of under 45,000 clones listed, 84% are singletons. Here the sequenced sample was CD8+ T cells sorted from blood (inferred from file names), taken from a patient given nivolumab and ipilimumab in sequence. The receptors derive from a human donor with melanoma.

This chain uses TRBV6-1 with TRBJ2-7; 8 bases line up with TRBD1. Germline CDR1 and CDR2: MNHNS and SASEGT. The CDR3 consists of 13 residues. J lost 6 bases, V lost 6 bases, and 7 bases had no gene match. The CDR3 DNA reads TGTGCCAGCAGCGGACAGGGATGGGGCGAGCAGTACTTC. Protein product: CASSGQGWGEQYF.

The chain employs TRBV6-6 and TRBJ2-7; 9 bases fit TRBD1. The germline gives CDR1 MNHNY, CDR2 SVGAGI (reference sequence). The CDR3 is 14 residues long. Trimming cost V 2 bases and J 5 bases; bases outside gene matches: 4. The CDR3 sequence is CASSYGTGKDEQYF. The DNA for the CDR3 is TGTGCCAGCAGTTACGGGACAGGGAAGGACGAGCAGTACTTC.

This clone was observed once. The chain joins TRBV28 to TRBJ2-7; 10 nucleotides line up with TRBD1. The germline V gene has CDR1 MDHEN and CDR2 SYDVKM. The CDR3 is 13 amino acids. The J segment lost 3 bases and the V segment lost 6 bases, leaving 2 bases of the junction unmatched. The CDR3 loop is CASRWTGGYEQYF. The CDR3 DNA reads as TGTGCCAGCAGGTGGACAGGGGGCTACGAGCAGTACTTC. Full variable domain (outside the CDR3, taken from reference TRBV28 and TRBJ2-7): DVKVTQSSRYLVKRTGEKVFLECVQDMDHENMFWYRQDPGLGLRLIYFSYDVKMKEKGDIPEGYSVSREKKERFSLILESASTNQTSMYLCASRWTGGYEQYFGPGTRLTVT.

The chain has TRBV28 and TRBJ1-6; 9 nucleotides match TRBD1. From germline, CDR1 is MDHEN and CDR2 SYDVKM. This CDR3 has 17 amino acids. After removal of 6 bases from V and 10 bases from J, the junction contained 16 bases not matched to a gene. The CDR3 DNA follows: TGTGCCAGCAGCCAACAGGGGTCCGGGACAGGGATCTCACCCCTCCACTTT. It specifies CASSQQGSGTGISPLHF.

This chain links TRBV2 with TRBJ2-7; D is possibly TRBD2 (5 bases). The CDR3 contains 14 residues. Germline V gene sequence: CDR1 SNHLY, CDR2 FYNNEI. The V end lost 7 bases, the J end lost 3 bases, and 16 bases lay between the germline ends. As DNA, the CDR3 is TGTGCCAGCAATCAGGACTTGACGGGCTACGAGCAGTACTTC. It encodes CASNQDLTGYEQYF.

This clone was counted once. The chain links TRBV2 to TRBJ1-1; TRBD1 matches 7 bases. V shed 10 bases, J shed 5 bases, and the junction held 7 bases outside the gene matches. The germline CDR1 and CDR2 sequences are SNHLY and FYNNEI. This CDR3 has 12 amino acids. CDR3 protein: CAISGGRTEAFF. The CDR3 coding sequence is TGTGCCATTTCAGGGGGGCGGACTGAAGCTTTCTTT.

The J gene is TRBJ2-2, the V gene TRBV4-1; tentative D call: TRBD1 (5 bases). V shed 3 bases and J shed 0 bases, with 8 bases lying between them. The CDR3 contains 15 residues. The germline gives CDR1 MGHRA, CDR2 YSYEKL. In DNA, the CDR3 is TGCGCCAGCAGCCACAGGGTGGCGAACACCGGGGAGCTGTTTTTT. This sequence encodes CASSHRVANTGELFF.

The CDR3 DNA follows: TGTGCCAGCAGCTTGGAAGGCTCTAGCGGGGGCTATCCAGGGGAGACCCAGTACTTC. As protein: CASSLEGSSGGYPGETQYF. J is TRBJ2-5 and V is TRBV5-4, with 10 bases aligning to TRBD2. V lost 0 bases to trimming and J lost 5 bases; unmatched junction nucleotides: 16. There are 19 residues in the CDR3. The germline V gene encodes CDR1 SGHNT and CDR2 YYREEE (reference sequence).

This sequence joins TRBV6-6 and TRBJ2-1, with D possibly matching TRBD2 (6 bases). Trimming took 6 bases from V and 5 from J, leaving 17 bases between them. This CDR3 region has 15 residues. Germline CDR1 and CDR2: MNHNY and SVGAGI (reference sequence). CDR3 nucleotide sequence: TGTGCCAGCAGACTACTTGGGGGGTCGGACAATGAGCAGTTCTTC. Its protein is CASRLLGGSDNEQFF.

The V gene is TRBV6-5, the J gene TRBJ1-2; D is uncertain. Germline V gene data show CDR1 as MNHEY and CDR2 as SVGAGI. V lost 0 bases, J lost 8 bases, and 16 bases lay in between. The CDR3 has 15 amino acids. CDR3 in DNA: TGTGCCAGCAGTTACTCGCCACCCGAGTTACGGGGCTACACCTTC. This encodes CASSYSPPELRGYTF.